This T cell receptor beta chain was obtained from a study of T cell changes during pregnancy in multiple sclerosis. The method was immunoSEQ multiplex PCR; TCRdb's version includes in-frame clones alone and lacks a portion of them. The repertoire includes approximately 83,000 clones, 85% to 95% of them detected once, and approximately 4.5% sits in the top ten. The CDR3 is made up of 16 amino acids. Looked up from germline, CDR1 is MNHEY and CDR2 is SMNVEV (reference sequence). Trimming removed 3 bases at V and 8 bases at J, with 20 bases between. This sequence joins TRBV27 and TRBJ2-4, with D maybe TRBD2 (6 bases). The TCR was taken from a female donor with multiple sclerosis, enrolled in a pregnancy study. The sample here was peripheral blood, taken in the first trimester of pregnancy. The CDR3 nucleotides read TGTGCCAGCAGTTTTGAGATAGGGAGGAGGGTTGACATTCAGTACTTC. Translated, it gives CASSFEIGRRVDIQYF.